A single sample gave rise to the 6 T cell receptor beta chains below, sequenced in a study of blood T cells in healthy people across ages. Using a J-beta primer mix together with a sample-barcoded 5' primer, a second PCR was run for 7 to 11 cycles. Each CDR3 protein gets one entry after TCRdb re-called the 5' RACE reads with MiXCR. Here the sample spans 910,000 or so distinct CDR3 sequences, about 51% being singletons. Source material: blood. The receptors originated from a woman aged 55-69 years in good health.

This clonotype was seen a few times. A much larger clonotype is one base distant, so this may be a read error. This sequence joins TRBV20-1 and TRBJ2-7, with D uncertain. The ends were cut back, 2 bases at V and 7 bases at J, with 18 bases in the middle. From germline, CDR1 is DFQATT and CDR2 SNEGSKA (reference sequence). The length of the CDR3 is 14 residues. The CDR3 spells CSARKSEHLNEQYF. CDR3 in DNA: TGCAGTGCTAGAAAGTCGGAACACCTCAATGAGCAGTACTTC.

This clonotype was found a few times. The V and J genes are TRBV29-1 and TRBJ2-4; no definite D call. Judging by the DNA end, TRBJ2-7 fits better; the J call may be wrong. Germline V gene sequence: CDR1 SQVTM, CDR2 ANQGSEA. The CDR3 sequence is 11 residues long. The CDR3 coding sequence is TGCAGCGTCTTACTCGTAAACGAGCAGTACTTC. It specifies CSVLLVNEQYF.

The rearrangement joins TRBV4-1 to TRBJ1-1; no firm D call. The CDR3 is made up of 14 amino acids. Germline CDR1 MGHRA, CDR2 YSYEKL. Trimming stripped 3 bases from V and 3 bases from J, with 11 bases between. CDR3 in DNA: TGCGCCAGCAGCCAGACCCTCCAAGACACTGAAGCTTTCTTT. It codes for CASSQTLQDTEAFF.

This clonotype was counted between two and nine times. The chain links TRBV28 to TRBJ2-7; no definite D call. From germline, CDR1 is MDHEN and CDR2 SYDVKM. This CDR3 is 13 amino acids long. The ends were cut back, 2 bases at V and 1 base at J, with 6 bases in the middle. CDR3 residues: CASSLEMSYEQYF. In DNA form, the CDR3 reads TGTGCCAGCAGTTTAGAGATGTCCTACGAGCAGTACTTC.

The V gene is TRBV20-1, the J gene TRBJ2-7, with 7 bases identical to TRBD2. The germline gives CDR1 DFQATT, CDR2 SNEGSKA (reference sequence). Unmatched junction bases numbered 9, after V lost 6 bases and J lost 1 base. CDR3 size: 14 residues. The DNA for the CDR3 is TGCAGTGCCCTAGATTGGGACTATTCCTACGAGCAGTACTTC. This encodes CSALDWDYSYEQYF.

V is TRBV7-9 and J is TRBJ2-2, with 8 positions matching TRBD2. The trim removed 4 bases at V and 0 bases at J, leaving 4 bases unmatched. CDR1 SEHNR and CDR2 FQNEAQ come from the germline V gene (reference sequence). This CDR3 contains 16 residues. As DNA, the CDR3 is TGTGCCAGCAGCTCCTTAGCGGGGTCGAACACCGGGGAGCTGTTTTTT. It specifies CASSSLAGSNTGELFF.